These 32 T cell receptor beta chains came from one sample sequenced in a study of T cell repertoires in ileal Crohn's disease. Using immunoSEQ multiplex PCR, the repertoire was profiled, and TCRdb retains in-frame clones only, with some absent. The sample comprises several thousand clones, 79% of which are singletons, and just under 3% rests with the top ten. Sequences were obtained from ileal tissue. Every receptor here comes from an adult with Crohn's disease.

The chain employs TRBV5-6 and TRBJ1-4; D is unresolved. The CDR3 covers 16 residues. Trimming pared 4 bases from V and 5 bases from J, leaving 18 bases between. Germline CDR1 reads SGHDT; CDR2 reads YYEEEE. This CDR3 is CASSPTPGSRNEKLFF. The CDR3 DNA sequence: TGTGCCAGCAGCCCCACGCCGGGTTCCCGAAATGAAAAACTGTTTTTT.

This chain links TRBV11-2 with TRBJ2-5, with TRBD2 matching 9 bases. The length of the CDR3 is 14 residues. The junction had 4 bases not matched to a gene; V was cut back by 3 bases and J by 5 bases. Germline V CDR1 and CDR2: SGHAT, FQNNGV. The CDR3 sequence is CASSLGSGGETQYF. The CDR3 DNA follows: TGTGCCAGCAGCTTGGGCAGCGGGGGGGAGACCCAGTACTTC.

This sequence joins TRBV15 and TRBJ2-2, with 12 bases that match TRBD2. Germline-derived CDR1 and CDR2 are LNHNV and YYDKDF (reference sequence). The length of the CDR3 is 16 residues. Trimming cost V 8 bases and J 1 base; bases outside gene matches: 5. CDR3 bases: TGTGCCACCTCAACTAGCGGGGGGTTGAACACCGGGGAGCTGTTTTTT. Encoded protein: CATSTSGGLNTGELFF.

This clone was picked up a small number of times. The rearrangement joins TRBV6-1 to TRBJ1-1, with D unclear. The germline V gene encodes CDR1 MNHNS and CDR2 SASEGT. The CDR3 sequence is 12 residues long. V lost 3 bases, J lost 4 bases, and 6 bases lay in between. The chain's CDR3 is CASSESPTEAFF. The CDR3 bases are TGTGCCAGCAGTGAGTCTCCCACTGAAGCTTTCTTT.

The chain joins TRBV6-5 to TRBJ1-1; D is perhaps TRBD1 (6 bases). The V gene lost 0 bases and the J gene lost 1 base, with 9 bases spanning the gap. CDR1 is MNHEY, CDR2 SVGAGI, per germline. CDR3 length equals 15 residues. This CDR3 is CASSYSGGGNTEAFF. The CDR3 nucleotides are TGTGCCAGCAGTTACTCAGGGGGGGGGAACACTGAAGCTTTCTTT.

The CDR3: CASSLATGGNSPLHF. As DNA, the CDR3 is TGCGCCAGCAGCTTGGCCACAGGGGGAAATTCACCCCTCCACTTT. The genes are TRBV5-1 and TRBJ1-6; 8 positions agree with TRBD1. Germline CDR1 is SGHRS and CDR2 is YFSETQ. This CDR3 has 15 amino acids. Trimming cost V 0 bases and J 7 bases; bases outside gene matches: 3. The entire variable domain, with the rest obtained from reference TRBV5-1 and TRBJ1-6, is as follows: KAGVTQTPRYLIKTRGQQVTLSCSPISGHRSVSWYQQTPGQGLQFLFEYFSETQRNKGNFPGRFSGRQFSNSRSEMNVSTLELGDSALYLCASSLATGGNSPLHFGNGTRLTVT.

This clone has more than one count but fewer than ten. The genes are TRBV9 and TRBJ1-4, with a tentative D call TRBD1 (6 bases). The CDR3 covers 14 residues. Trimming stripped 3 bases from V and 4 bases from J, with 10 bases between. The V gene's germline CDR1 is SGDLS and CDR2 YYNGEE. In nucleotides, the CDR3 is TGTGCCAGCAGCGGAAGGGACATTAATGAAAAACTGTTTTTT. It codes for CASSGRDINEKLFF.

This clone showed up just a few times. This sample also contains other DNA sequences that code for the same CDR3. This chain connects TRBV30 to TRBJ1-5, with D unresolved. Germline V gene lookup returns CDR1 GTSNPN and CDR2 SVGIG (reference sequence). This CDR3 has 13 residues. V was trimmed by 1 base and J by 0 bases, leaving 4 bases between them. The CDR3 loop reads CAWSGDSNQPQHF. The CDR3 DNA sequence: TGTGCCTGGAGTGGAGATAGCAATCAGCCCCAGCATTTT.

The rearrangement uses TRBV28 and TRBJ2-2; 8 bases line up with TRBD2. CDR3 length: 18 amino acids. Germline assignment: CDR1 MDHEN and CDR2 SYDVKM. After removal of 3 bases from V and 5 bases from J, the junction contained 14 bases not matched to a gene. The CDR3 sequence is CASSFLSSGPQGTGELFF. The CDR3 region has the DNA TGTGCCAGCAGTTTTTTGTCTAGCGGGCCCCAGGGAACCGGGGAGCTGTTTTTT.

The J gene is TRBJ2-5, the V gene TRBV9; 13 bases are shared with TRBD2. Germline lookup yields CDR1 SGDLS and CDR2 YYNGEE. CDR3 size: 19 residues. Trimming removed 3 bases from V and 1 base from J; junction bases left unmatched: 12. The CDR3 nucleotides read TGTGCCAGCAGCGCCCTAGGGACTAGCGGGACTGGGGCCCAAGAGACCCAGTACTTC. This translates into CASSALGTSGTGAQETQYF.

CDR3: CASSVDDREVPNTGELFF. In DNA, the CDR3 is TGTGCCAGCAGCGTAGATGACAGGGAGGTGCCGAACACCGGGGAGCTGTTTTTT. This sequence joins TRBV9 and TRBJ2-2; D might be TRBD1 (7 bases). The CDR3 spans 18 residues. Trimming took off 0 bases at V and 0 bases at J, with 15 bases between the two ends. Germline-derived CDR1 and CDR2 are SGDLS and YYNGEE.

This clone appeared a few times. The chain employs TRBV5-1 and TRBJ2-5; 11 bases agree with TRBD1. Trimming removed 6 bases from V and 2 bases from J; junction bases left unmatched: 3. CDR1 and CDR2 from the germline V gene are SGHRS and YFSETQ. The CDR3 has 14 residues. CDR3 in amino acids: CASKGTGGQETQYF. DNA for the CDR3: TGCGCCAGCAAGGGGACAGGGGGTCAAGAGACCCAGTACTTC.

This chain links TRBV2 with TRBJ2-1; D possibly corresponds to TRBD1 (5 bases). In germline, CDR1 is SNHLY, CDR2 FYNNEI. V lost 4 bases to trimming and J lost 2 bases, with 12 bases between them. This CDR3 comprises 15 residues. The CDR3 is CASSVSRGTYNEQFF. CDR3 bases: TGTGCCAGCAGTGTGTCAAGGGGCACCTACAATGAGCAGTTCTTC.

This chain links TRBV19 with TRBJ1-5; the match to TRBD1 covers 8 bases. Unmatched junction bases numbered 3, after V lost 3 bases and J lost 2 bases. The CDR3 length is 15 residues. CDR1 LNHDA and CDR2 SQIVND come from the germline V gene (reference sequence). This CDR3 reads CASSIPDRGNQPQHF. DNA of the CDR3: TGTGCCAGTAGTATCCCGGACAGGGGCAATCAGCCCCAGCATTTT.

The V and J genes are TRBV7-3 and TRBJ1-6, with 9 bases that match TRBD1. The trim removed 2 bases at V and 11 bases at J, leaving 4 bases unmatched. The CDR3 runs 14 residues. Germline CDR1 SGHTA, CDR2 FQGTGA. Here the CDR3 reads CASSLGTGRAPLHF. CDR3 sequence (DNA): TGTGCCAGCAGCTTAGGGACAGGGCGGGCACCCCTCCACTTT.

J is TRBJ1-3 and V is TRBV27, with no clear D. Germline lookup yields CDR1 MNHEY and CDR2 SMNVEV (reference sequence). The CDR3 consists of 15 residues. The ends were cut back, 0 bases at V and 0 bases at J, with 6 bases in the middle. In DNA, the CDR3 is TGTGCCAGCAGTTTATCGTACACCTCTGGAAACACCATATATTTT. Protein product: CASSLSYTSGNTIYF.

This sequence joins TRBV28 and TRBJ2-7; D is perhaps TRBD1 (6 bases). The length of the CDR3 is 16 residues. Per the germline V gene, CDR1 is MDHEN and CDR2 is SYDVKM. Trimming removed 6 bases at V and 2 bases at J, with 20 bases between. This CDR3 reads CASRNGQLVSTYEQYF. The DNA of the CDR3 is TGTGCCAGCAGGAACGGACAGCTCGTCTCCACCTACGAGCAGTACTTC.

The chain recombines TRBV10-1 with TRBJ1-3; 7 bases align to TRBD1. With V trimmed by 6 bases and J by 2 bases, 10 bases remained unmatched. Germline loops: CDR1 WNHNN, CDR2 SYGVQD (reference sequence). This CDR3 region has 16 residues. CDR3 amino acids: CASSPDRVRAGNTIYF. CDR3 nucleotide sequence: TGCGCCAGCAGCCCCGACAGGGTCCGTGCTGGAAACACCATATATTTT.

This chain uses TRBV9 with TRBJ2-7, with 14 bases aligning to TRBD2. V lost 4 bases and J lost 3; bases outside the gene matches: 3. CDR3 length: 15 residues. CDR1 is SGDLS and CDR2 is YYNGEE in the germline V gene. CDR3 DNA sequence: TGTGCCAGCAGCCAAGGGACTAGCGGGGGCTACGAGCAGTACTTC. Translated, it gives CASSQGTSGGYEQYF.

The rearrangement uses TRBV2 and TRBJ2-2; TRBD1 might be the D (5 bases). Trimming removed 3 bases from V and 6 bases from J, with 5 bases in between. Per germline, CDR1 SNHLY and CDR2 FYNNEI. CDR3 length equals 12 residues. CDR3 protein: CASSETAGELFF. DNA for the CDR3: TGTGCCAGCAGTGAGACAGCCGGGGAGCTGTTTTTT.

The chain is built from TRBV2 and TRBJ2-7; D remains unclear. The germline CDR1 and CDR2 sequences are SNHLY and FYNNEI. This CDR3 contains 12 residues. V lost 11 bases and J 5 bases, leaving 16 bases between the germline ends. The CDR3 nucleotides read TGTGCCGGCGCCGTCGGGTCCCACGAGCAGTACTTC. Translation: CAGAVGSHEQYF.

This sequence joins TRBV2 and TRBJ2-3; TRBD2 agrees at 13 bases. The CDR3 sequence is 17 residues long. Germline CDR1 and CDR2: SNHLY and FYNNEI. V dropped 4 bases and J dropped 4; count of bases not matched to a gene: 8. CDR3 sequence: CASSVGTSGARSDTQYF. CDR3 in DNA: TGTGCCAGCAGTGTCGGGACTAGCGGGGCCAGATCAGATACGCAGTATTTT. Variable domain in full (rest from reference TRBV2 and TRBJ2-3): EPEVTQTPSHQVTQMGQEVILRCVPISNHLYFYWYRQILGQKVEFLVSFYNNEISEKSEIFDDQFSVERPDGSNFTLKIRSTKLEDSAMYFCASSVGTSGARSDTQYFGPGTRLTVL.

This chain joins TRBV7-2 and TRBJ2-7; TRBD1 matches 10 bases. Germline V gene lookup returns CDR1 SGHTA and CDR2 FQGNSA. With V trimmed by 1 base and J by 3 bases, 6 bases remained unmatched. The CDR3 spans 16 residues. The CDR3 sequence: CASSLGPDRGLYEQYF. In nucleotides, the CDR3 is TGTGCCAGCAGCTTAGGTCCCGACAGGGGGCTCTACGAGCAGTACTTC. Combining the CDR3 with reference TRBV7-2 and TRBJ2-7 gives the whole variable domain GAGVSQSPSNKVTEKGKDVELRCDPISGHTALYWYRQSLGQGLEFLIYFQGNSAPDKSGLPSDRFSAERTGGSVSTLTIQRTQQEDSAVYLCASSLGPDRGLYEQYFGPGTRLTVT.

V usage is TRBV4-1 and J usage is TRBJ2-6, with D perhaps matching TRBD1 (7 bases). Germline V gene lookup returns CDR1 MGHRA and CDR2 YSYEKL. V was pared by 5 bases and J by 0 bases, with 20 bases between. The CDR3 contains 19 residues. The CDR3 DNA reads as TGCGCCAGCAGCGCTGGGAGGACAGGCACCTACTCTGGGGCCAACGTCCTGACTTTC. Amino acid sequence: CASSAGRTGTYSGANVLTF.

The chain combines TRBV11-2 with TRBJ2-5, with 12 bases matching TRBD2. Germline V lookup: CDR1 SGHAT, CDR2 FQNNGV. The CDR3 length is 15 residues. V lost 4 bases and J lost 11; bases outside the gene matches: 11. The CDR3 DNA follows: TGTGCCAGCAGCTCAAGGACTAGCGGGATTGGGGAGCAGTACTTC. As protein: CASSSRTSGIGEQYF.

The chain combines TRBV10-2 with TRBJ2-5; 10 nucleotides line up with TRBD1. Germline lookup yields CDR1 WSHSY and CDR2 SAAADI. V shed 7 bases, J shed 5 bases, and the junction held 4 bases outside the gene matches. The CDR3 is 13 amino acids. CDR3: CASKGQGLETQYF. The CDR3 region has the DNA TGCGCCAGCAAGGGACAGGGGCTGGAGACCCAGTACTTC.

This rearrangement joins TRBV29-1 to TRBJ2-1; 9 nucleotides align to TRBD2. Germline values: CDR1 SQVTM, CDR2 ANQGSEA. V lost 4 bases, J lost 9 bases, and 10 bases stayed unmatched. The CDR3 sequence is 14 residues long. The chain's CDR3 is CSVVSSGGRGEQFF. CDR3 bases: TGCAGCGTTGTTTCCAGCGGGGGGCGAGGTGAGCAGTTCTTC.

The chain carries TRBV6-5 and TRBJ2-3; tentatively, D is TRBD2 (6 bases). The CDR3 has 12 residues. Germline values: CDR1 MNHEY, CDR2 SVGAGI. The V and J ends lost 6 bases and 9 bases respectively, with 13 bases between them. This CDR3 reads CASRAGTSTQYF. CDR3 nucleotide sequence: TGTGCCAGCAGGGCGGGGACTTCAACGCAGTATTTT.

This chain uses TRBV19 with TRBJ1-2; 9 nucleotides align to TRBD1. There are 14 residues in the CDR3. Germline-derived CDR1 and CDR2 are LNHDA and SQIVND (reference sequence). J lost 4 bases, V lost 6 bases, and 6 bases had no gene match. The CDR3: CASRGDRDVYGYTF. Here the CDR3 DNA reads TGTGCCAGTAGGGGGGACAGGGACGTCTATGGCTACACCTTC.

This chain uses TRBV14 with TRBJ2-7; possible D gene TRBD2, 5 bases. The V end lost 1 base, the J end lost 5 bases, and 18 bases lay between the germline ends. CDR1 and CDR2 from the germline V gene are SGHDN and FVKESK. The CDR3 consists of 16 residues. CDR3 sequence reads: CASSQADGPRANEQYF. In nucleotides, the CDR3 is TGTGCCAGCAGCCAAGCTGATGGGCCGAGGGCTAACGAGCAGTACTTC. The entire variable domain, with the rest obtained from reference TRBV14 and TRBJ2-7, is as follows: EAGVTQFPSHSVIEKGQTVTLRCDPISGHDNLYWYRRVMGKEIKFLLHFVKESKQDESGMPNNRFLAERTGGTYSTLKVQPAELEDSGVYFCASSQADGPRANEQYFGPGTRLTVT.

This CDR3 is CASSPGLANDYEQYF. The CDR3 DNA reads as TGCGCCAGCAGCCCTGGACTAGCGAACGACTACGAGCAGTACTTC. V gene TRBV5-1 combines with J gene TRBJ2-5, with 9 positions matching TRBD2. The DNA end is a closer match to TRBJ2-7, so the J assignment may be wrong. The CDR3 covers 15 residues. Germline lookup yields CDR1 SGHRS and CDR2 YFSETQ.

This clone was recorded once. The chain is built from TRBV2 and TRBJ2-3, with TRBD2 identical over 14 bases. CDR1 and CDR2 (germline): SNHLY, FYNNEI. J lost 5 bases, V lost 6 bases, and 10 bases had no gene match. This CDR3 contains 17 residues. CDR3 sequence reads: CASSAGTSGGVGDTQYF. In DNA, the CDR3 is TGTGCCAGCAGCGCCGGGACTAGCGGGGGCGTTGGAGATACGCAGTATTTT.